This TCR beta chain is drawn from a study of T cells in Graves' hyperthyroidism and ophthalmopathy. Per germline, CDR1 MNHEY and CDR2 SMNVEV (reference sequence). CDR3 size: 14 residues. V was pared by 3 bases and J by 7 bases, with 15 bases between. Amplification targeted TCR beta CDR3 regions from RNA transcripts. First-round RT-PCR with HTBI primers amplified the TCR CDR3 region. TCRdb re-called the multiplex PCR reads with MiXCR, one entry per CDR3 protein. The sample consists of more than 500,000 distinct CDR3 sequences, about 16% of them appearing once. Diagnoses were made from clinical symptoms, serum measures (thyroxine and TRAb), thyroid ultrasound and orbital computed tomography. PBMCs were derived from 10 ml fresh peripheral blood. General observations from the study: Among thyroid clonotypes expanded above 0.001, most also appeared in blood.

The sample holds many counts of this clonotype. Its antigen is currently unknown. What was sequenced was blood. J is TRBJ2-5 and V is TRBV27, with D possibly being TRBD2 (6 bases). This TCR derives from a woman in her thirties with Graves' ophthalmopathy. In DNA form, the CDR3 reads TGTGCCAGCAGTTTCACCTACCCCGGGGGGACCCAGTACTTC. This codes for CASSFTYPGGTQYF.